This TCR beta chain was captured by sequencing in a study of OX40 agonist ivuxolimab in advanced cancers. Turning to the study itself: Each patient was given ivuxolimab into a vein every 2 weeks, at 0.01 to 10 mg/kg.

This table comes from immunoSEQ multiplex PCR, and its TCRdb copy is limited to in-frame clones, with some not included. Among about 77,000 clones listed, roughly 87% were seen once. A history of autoimmune disease or systemic immunosuppression excluded patients. Whole-study results and caveats: Clonal expansion was seen in CD4+ and CD8+ blood T cells by week 6 at 0.1 to 3.0 mg/kg.

As for this clone: As yet, its antigen is unknown.

Trimming stripped 7 bases from V and 8 bases from J, with 18 bases between. Germline CDR1 is MNHEY and CDR2 is SVGAGI. There are 14 residues in the CDR3. This sample comprised CD4+ or CD8+ T cells sorted from blood, obtained in a trial of the OX40 agonist ivuxolimab. This rearrangement joins TRBV6-5 to TRBJ2-1; TRBD2 is a possible D gene (5 bases). The clonotype originates from an adult with an advanced solid tumor such as melanoma, head and neck, liver or kidney cancer. CDR3 coding DNA: TGTGCCAGCACCCGCCGGGGTGGGTCTGATGAGCAGTTCTTC. This sequence encodes CASTRRGGSDEQFF.